These 26 T cell receptor beta chains were all obtained from the same sample, sequenced in a study of naive and memory T cell subsets. Two oligonucleotides, mixed equimolar, formed the beta constant-region primer covering TRBC1 and TRBC2. The ligated cDNA underwent four PCR rounds using SP2 and nested alpha and beta constant-region primers. TCRdb reprocessed the UMI-ligation and nested PCR reads with MiXCR, giving one entry per CDR3 protein. Here the sample spans some 80,000 distinct CDR3 sequences, approximately 9.2% being singletons. The sample taken for sequencing was naive CD8+ T cells from blood. The receptors here all came from a human donor in good health.

V usage is TRBV7-7 and J usage is TRBJ1-3, with a weak D call TRBD1 (6 bases). With 5 bases removed from V and 4 bases from J, the gap between germline ends came to 9 bases. The germline gives CDR1 SSHAT, CDR2 FNYEAQ (reference sequence). The CDR3 sequence is 13 residues long. DNA of the CDR3: TGTGCCAGCAGCGGGGACATCGGAAACACCATATATTTT. Its protein is CASSGDIGNTIYF.

There are many counts of this clonotype. V gene TRBV4-1 combines with J gene TRBJ1-5, with D hard to call. Germline CDR1 and CDR2: MGHRA and YSYEKL. V was clipped by 1 base and J by 5 bases, with 6 bases between them. The CDR3 extends over 13 amino acids. The chain's CDR3 is CASSQVKDQPQHF. In DNA, the CDR3 is TGCGCCAGCAGCCAAGTTAAGGATCAGCCCCAGCATTTT.

Many counts were recorded for this clonotype. This chain connects TRBV12-3 or TRBV12-4 to TRBJ1-2; no clear D gene. Deletions cut 5 bases from V and 4 bases from J, with 8 bases between. The CDR3 runs to 12 residues. This CDR3 reads CASSLASYGYTF. As DNA, the CDR3 is TGTGCCAGCAGTCTGGCGTCCTATGGCTACACCTTC.

This clonotype was detected many times. This rearrangement joins TRBV7-8 to TRBJ2-3; tentative D call: TRBD2 (5 bases). This CDR3 is 11 amino acids long. Per germline, CDR1 SGHVS and CDR2 FQNEAQ. The V and J ends lost 5 bases and 11 bases respectively, with 11 bases between them. The CDR3 DNA sequence: TGTGCCAGCAGCCTGGACTTGGAGCAGTATTTT. It translates to CASSLDLEQYF.

The chain has TRBV6-5 and TRBJ2-5, with 14 bases matching TRBD2. The ends lost 2 bases at V and 4 bases at J; junction bases unmatched: 6. Germline loops: CDR1 MNHEY, CDR2 SVGAGI. The CDR3 has 17 residues. CDR3 sequence: CASSYEGLAGVLETQYF. The CDR3, as DNA: TGTGCCAGCAGTTACGAGGGACTAGCGGGAGTCTTAGAGACCCAGTACTTC.

This clonotype was recorded many times. The rearrangement links TRBV29-1 to TRBJ1-1; D unresolved. The CDR3 is 11 residues long. Trimming stripped 5 bases from V and 2 bases from J, with 6 bases between. Germline assignment: CDR1 SQVTM and CDR2 ANQGSEA. CDR3 in amino acids: CSVMVNTEAFF. For the CDR3, the DNA is TGCAGCGTTATGGTAAACACTGAAGCTTTCTTT.

This clonotype was found many times. V and J are TRBV6-2 or TRBV6-3 and TRBJ2-2, with a weak D call TRBD1 (7 bases). The germline V gene has CDR1 MNHEY and CDR2 SVGEGT. CDR3 size: 16 residues. Trimming removed 0 bases from V and 7 bases from J, with 15 bases in between. This CDR3 reads CASSYSRDSRFGELFF. DNA for the CDR3: TGTGCCAGCAGTTACTCGCGGGACAGCCGGTTCGGGGAGCTGTTTTTT.

Many counts were recorded for this clonotype. The CDR3 DNA reads TGCAGCGTGGGCACAGGGTCCTACGAGCAGTACTTC. This codes for CSVGTGSYEQYF. The rearrangement joins TRBV29-1 to TRBJ2-7; D is possibly TRBD1 (6 bases). Germline-derived CDR1 and CDR2 are SQVTM and ANQGSEA. The CDR3 covers 12 residues. Trimming removed 6 bases at V and 1 base at J, with 10 bases between.

This clonotype was detected many times. The V call is TRBV7-9, the J call TRBJ2-3; D tentatively fits TRBD1 or TRBD2 (5 bases each). Trimming removed 5 bases at V and 4 bases at J, with 13 bases between. There are 14 residues in the CDR3. Germline CDR1 and CDR2: SEHNR and FQNEAQ (reference sequence). The CDR3 spells CASSRRDGADTQYF. CDR3 DNA sequence: TGTGCCAGCAGCCGACGGGACGGGGCAGATACGCAGTATTTT.

Comment on this clonotype: A much more abundant neighbour one base away suggests this may be a read error. The chain has TRBV10-2 and TRBJ2-1, with TRBD2 identical over 12 bases. The CDR3 contains 15 residues. CDR1 WSHSY and CDR2 SAAADI come from the germline V gene. The ends lost 4 bases at V and 6 bases at J; junction bases unmatched: 4. The CDR3 coding sequence is TGCGCCAGCAGTGGGCTAGCGGGGGGGATCAATGAGCAGTTCTTC. This encodes CASSGLAGGINEQFF.

The rearrangement joins TRBV9 to TRBJ2-1; TRBD2 matches at 8 bases. Looked up from germline, CDR1 is SGDLS and CDR2 is YYNGEE. The CDR3 has 17 residues. V dropped 0 bases and J dropped 3; count of bases not matched to a gene: 8. CDR3 coding DNA: TGTGCCAGCAGCGTAGATTTCTCTAGCGGGCACTACAATGAGCAGTTCTTC. Its translation is CASSVDFSSGHYNEQFF.

This clonotype was seen repeatedly, ten times or more. This chain links TRBV4-2 with TRBJ2-3; 7 bases fit TRBD1. With V trimmed by 1 base and J by 0 bases, 1 base remained unmatched. The CDR3 is 15 residues long. CDR1 LGHNA and CDR2 YNFKEQ come from the germline V gene. The CDR3 DNA reads TGTGCCAGCAGCCAAGGGGACAGTAGCACAGATACGCAGTATTTT. Amino acid sequence: CASSQGDSSTDTQYF.

This clonotype turned up a few times. The chain combines TRBV13 with TRBJ2-1, with D possibly being TRBD2 (6 bases). V was trimmed by 8 bases and J by 5 bases, leaving 16 bases between them. Germline V gene sequence: CDR1 PRHDT, CDR2 FYEKMQ (reference sequence). CDR3 length equals 14 residues. The CDR3 region has the DNA TGTGCCAGCGGAGCGGACGGCGGGGACAATGAGCAGTTCTTC. This translates into CASGADGGDNEQFF.

V is TRBV3-1 and J is TRBJ2-1; D is perhaps TRBD2 (5 bases). This CDR3 has 15 residues. V was pared by 0 bases and J by 5 bases, with 11 bases between. Germline V gives CDR1 LGHDT, CDR2 YNNKEL (reference sequence). The CDR3 region has the DNA TGTGCCAGCAGCCAAGATCGGGGTGCCCACAATGAGCAGTTCTTC. It yields the protein CASSQDRGAHNEQFF.

This clonotype was counted ten times or more. The chain combines TRBV12-3 or TRBV12-4 with TRBJ2-7; D not resolved. V lost 3 bases and J 2 bases, leaving 8 bases between the germline ends. The CDR3 has 13 amino acids. CDR3 region: CASSFGTPYEQYF. In DNA form, the CDR3 reads TGTGCCAGCAGTTTCGGAACACCCTACGAGCAGTACTTC.

This clonotype was observed many times. The rearrangement uses TRBV4-3 and TRBJ2-3, with D uncertain. In germline, CDR1 is LGHNA, CDR2 YSLEER. This CDR3 contains 15 residues. V lost 3 bases to trimming and J lost 0 bases, with 10 bases between them. The CDR3 DNA reads as TGCGCCAGCAGCCAGGACCCGGACAGCACAGATACGCAGTATTTT. It specifies CASSQDPDSTDTQYF.

This clonotype was found a few times. The CDR3 DNA reads TGCAGCGTTGTACTCCAGCGGGCGACCTACGAGCAGTACTTC. It is translated as CSVVLQRATYEQYF. The chain has TRBV29-1 and TRBJ2-7, with TRBD2 as a possible D gene (6 bases). V dropped 4 bases and J dropped 2 bases, with 15 bases sitting between them. This CDR3 has 14 amino acids. CDR1 is SQVTM, CDR2 ANQGSEA, per germline.

This clonotype was picked up a small number of times. The rearrangement joins TRBV27 to TRBJ2-7; no clear D gene. Between the trimmed V and J ends, which lost 8 bases and 0 bases, there was a span of 11 bases. The germline V gene encodes CDR1 MNHEY and CDR2 SMNVEV (reference sequence). The CDR3 consists of 13 residues. The CDR3 bases are TGTGCCAGCCAAGACCATAGCTCCTACGAGCAGTACTTC. As protein: CASQDHSSYEQYF.

The chain employs TRBV27 and TRBJ1-1, with D uncertain. Germline CDR1 MNHEY, CDR2 SMNVEV (reference sequence). V gave up 2 bases and J gave up 1 base, with 5 bases separating them. The CDR3 sequence is 13 residues long. The CDR3 loop is CASSLNPNTEAFF. CDR3 in DNA: TGTGCCAGCAGTTTAAATCCGAACACTGAAGCTTTCTTT.

V and J are TRBV6-2 or TRBV6-3 and TRBJ1-2; unclear D gene. Germline CDR1 is MNHEY and CDR2 is SVGEGT. This CDR3 spans 13 amino acids. Trimming shortened V by 0 bases and J by 8 bases, and 10 bases separated the two germline ends. This CDR3 reads CASSYSTQFGYTF. The DNA of the CDR3 is TGTGCCAGCAGTTACTCGACCCAGTTCGGCTACACCTTC.

This clonotype was detected ten times or more. The chain recombines TRBV27 with TRBJ2-3, with D uncertain. This CDR3 region has 16 residues. Germline V gene data show CDR1 as MNHEY and CDR2 as SMNVEV (reference sequence). V lost 1 base and J 1 base, leaving 12 bases between the germline ends. The CDR3 nucleotides are TGTGCCAGCAGTTTATTTAGGGCGGCCGGCACAGATACGCAGTATTTT. Amino acids: CASSLFRAAGTDTQYF.

This clonotype has at least ten counts. The rearrangement uses TRBV7-9 and TRBJ2-5; 11 bases align to TRBD2. The CDR3 consists of 16 residues. CDR1 and CDR2 from the germline V gene are SEHNR and FQNEAQ (reference sequence). The V gene end was trimmed by 5 bases and the J gene end by 1 base; junction bases not matched to a gene: 6. The CDR3 is CASSLKGLAAQETQYF. The CDR3 bases are TGTGCCAGCAGCCTAAAGGGACTAGCGGCCCAAGAGACCCAGTACTTC.

This clonotype was seen a few times. The rearrangement uses TRBV9 and TRBJ2-2; D may be TRBD1 (6 bases). V was cut by 3 bases and J by 7 bases, with 13 bases left in between. Germline V CDR1 and CDR2: SGDLS, YYNGEE. This CDR3 has 14 amino acids. The CDR3 loop is CASSGETGGGELFF. DNA of the CDR3: TGTGCCAGCAGCGGCGAGACAGGTGGCGGGGAGCTGTTTTTT.

The chain employs TRBV25-1 and TRBJ2-5; possibly TRBD1 or TRBD2 for D (5 bases each). Germline CDR1 reads MGHDK; CDR2 reads SYGVNS. Between the trimmed V and J ends, which lost 4 bases and 4 bases, there was a span of 19 bases. CDR3 size: 16 residues. CDR3 coding DNA: TGTGCCAGCAGTGGGCACCGGAGCCTTGGGGGAGAGACCCAGTACTTC. Protein: CASSGHRSLGGETQYF.

This clonotype was seen a handful of times. The chain combines TRBV4-1 with TRBJ2-3, with 10 bases matching TRBD2. This CDR3 region has 16 residues. V shed 0 bases and J 9 bases; nucleotides not matched to a gene: 9. Germline V gene lookup returns CDR1 MGHRA and CDR2 YSYEKL. The CDR3 reads CASSQDGTSALETQYF. The DNA of the CDR3 is TGCGCCAGCAGCCAAGACGGGACTAGCGCGTTAGAGACGCAGTATTTT.

This clonotype has at least ten counts. The chain is built from TRBV11-1 and TRBJ2-5; maybe TRBD2 (5 bases). Germline values: CDR1 SGHAT, CDR2 FQDESV (reference sequence). The germline V and J ends were trimmed by 3 bases and 4 bases, with 15 bases remaining between them. This CDR3 has 15 residues. CDR3 nucleotide sequence: TGTGCCAGCAGCTTCCGCTTGGGCGGGCGAGAGACCCAGTACTTC. Translated: CASSFRLGGRETQYF.